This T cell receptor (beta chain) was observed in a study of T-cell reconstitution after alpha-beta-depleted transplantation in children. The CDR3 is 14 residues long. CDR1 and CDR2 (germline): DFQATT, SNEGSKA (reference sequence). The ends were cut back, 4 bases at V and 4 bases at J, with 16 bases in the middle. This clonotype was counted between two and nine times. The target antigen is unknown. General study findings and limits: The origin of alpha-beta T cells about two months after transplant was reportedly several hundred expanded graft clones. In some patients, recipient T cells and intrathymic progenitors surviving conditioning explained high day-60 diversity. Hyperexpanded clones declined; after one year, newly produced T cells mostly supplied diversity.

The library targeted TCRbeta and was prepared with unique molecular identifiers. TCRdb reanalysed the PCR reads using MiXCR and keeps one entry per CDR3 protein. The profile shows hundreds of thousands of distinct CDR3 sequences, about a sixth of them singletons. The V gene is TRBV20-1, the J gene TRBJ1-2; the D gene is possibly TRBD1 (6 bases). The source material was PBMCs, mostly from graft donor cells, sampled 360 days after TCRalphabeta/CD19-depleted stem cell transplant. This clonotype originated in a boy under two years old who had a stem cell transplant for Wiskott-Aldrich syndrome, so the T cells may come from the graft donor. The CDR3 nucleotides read TGCAGTGCTATAGCAGGGGATCTAGGCTATGGCTACACCTTC. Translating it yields CSAIAGDLGYGYTF.